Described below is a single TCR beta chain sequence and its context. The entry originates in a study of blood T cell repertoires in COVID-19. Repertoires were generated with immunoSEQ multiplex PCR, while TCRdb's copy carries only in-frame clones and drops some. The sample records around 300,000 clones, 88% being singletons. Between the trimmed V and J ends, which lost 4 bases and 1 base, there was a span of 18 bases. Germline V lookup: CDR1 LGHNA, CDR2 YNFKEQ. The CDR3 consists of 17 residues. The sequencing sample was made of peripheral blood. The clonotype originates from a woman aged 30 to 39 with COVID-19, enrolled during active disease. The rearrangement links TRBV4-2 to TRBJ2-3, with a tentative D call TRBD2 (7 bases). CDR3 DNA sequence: TGTGCCAGCAGCCTTGGGACCAGGGGAGGGGGCACAGATACGCAGTATTTT. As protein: CASSLGTRGGGTDTQYF.